The 29 T cell receptor beta chains below come from one sample, sequenced in a study of CD8+CD57+ T cells in acquired aplastic anemia. Patients who underwent sequencing had shown CD8+CD57+ cell expansion by flow cytometry. Genomic DNA, the template, was used for profiling of the TCR beta VDJ and CDR3. TCRdb itself ran the reads through MiXCR, one entry per CDR3 protein. The sample contains roughly 250,000 distinct CDR3 sequences, about 80% of which appear only once. The sequenced sample consisted of sorted CD4+, CD8+, or CD8+CD57+ T cells (not recorded which) from PBMCs. The receptors were gathered from a human donor with aplastic anemia.

Turning to this clonotype: The conserved phenylalanine or tryptophan is not found at the CDR3 terminus, so this likely reflects a read error. It is unclear where the CDR3 begins or ends on the DNA, so no DNA is shown, and the CDR3 is as TCRdb lists it. The chain employs TRBV2 and TRBJ2-3; TRBD1, the table's D call, lacks a check against the DNA. Germline V gene data show CDR1 as SNHLY and CDR2 as FYNNEI. The CDR3 is 16 amino acids in total, end residues counted. CDR3 region: CASGAGGTDTQYFRPV.

In this sample, this clonotype turned up a few times. One junction end does not reproduce the germline sequence, and a read error may be involved. The chain has TRBV25-1 and TRBJ1-3; 7 nucleotides agree with TRBD1. Germline V lookup: CDR1 MGHDK, CDR2 SYGVNS. CDR3 length equals 16 residues. CDR3 nucleotides: TGTTCCAGCAGTGAACCGGGACAGAGCTCTGGAAACACCATATACTTT. This translates into CSSSEPGQSSGNTIYF.

The gene calls are TRBV7-9 and TRBJ1-2; D remains ambiguous. The CDR3 consists of 15 residues. From germline, CDR1 is SEHNR and CDR2 FQNEAQ (reference sequence). V lost 3 bases and J 12 bases, leaving 23 bases between the germline ends. CDR3 residues: CASSFPRSAGNDDTF. Here the CDR3 DNA reads TGTGCCAGCAGCTTTCCAAGAAGCGCGGGGAACGATGACACCTTC. Using reference TRBV7-9 and TRBJ1-2 for the parts outside the CDR3, the full variable domain is DTGVSQNPRHKITKRGQNVTFRCDPISEHNRLYWYRQTLGQGPEFLTYFQNEAQLEKSRLLSDRFSAERPKGSFSTLEIQRTEQGDSAMYLCASSFPRSAGNDDTFGSGTRLTVV.

The rearrangement uses TRBV7-9 and TRBJ2-3, with 8 bases matching TRBD1. V was pared by 5 bases and J by 14 bases, with 15 bases of the junction left unmatched. Per the germline V gene, CDR1 is SEHNR and CDR2 is FQNEAQ (reference sequence). The CDR3 covers 14 residues. CDR3 coding DNA: TGTGCCAGCAGCACGGGACAGGCTTGGCGAGCAGTGTATTTT. Its translation is CASSTGQAWRAVYF.

The V and J genes are TRBV15 and TRBJ2-3; no clear D. Per germline, CDR1 LNHNV and CDR2 YYDKDF (reference sequence). Trimming shortened V by 4 bases and J by 6 bases, and 14 bases separated the two germline ends. The length of the CDR3 is 14 residues. The CDR3, as DNA: TGTGCCACCAGCATGGCCTCAAGTCCCGATACGCAGTATTTT. Encoded protein: CATSMASSPDTQYF. Full variable domain (rest looked up from reference TRBV15 and TRBJ2-3): DAMVIQNPRYQVTQFGKPVTLSCSQTLNHNVMYWYQQKSSQAPKLLFHYYDKDFNNEADTPDNFQSRRPNTSFCFLDIRSPGLGDTAMYLCATSMASSPDTQYFGPGTRLTVL.

Of note for this clonotype: Sequence at one end of the junction differs from germline and may be a read error. This chain uses TRBV15 with TRBJ2-3, with D possibly TRBD1 on 6 matching bases. The CDR3 loop spans 14 amino acids. The germline gives CDR1 LNHNV, CDR2 YYDKDF (reference sequence). The CDR3 loop reads CASSRGCGHDTQYF. The CDR3 DNA sequence: TGTGCCAGCAGCAGGGGCTGCGGCCACGATACGCAGTATTTT. Based on the CDR3 plus reference TRBV15 and TRBJ2-3, the full variable domain is DAMVIQNPRYQVTQFGKPVTLSCSQTLNHNVMYWYQQKSSQAPKLLFHYYDKDFNNEADTPDNFQSRRPNTSFCFLDIRSPGLGDTAMYLCASSRGCGHDTQYFGPGTRLTVL.

The rearrangement joins TRBV9 to TRBJ1-2; no clear D gene. V dropped 4 bases and J dropped 7 bases, with 23 bases sitting between them. The CDR3 totals 16 residues. Looked up from germline, CDR1 is SGDLS and CDR2 is YYNGEE. CDR3: CASSLESDTLYFGYTF. DNA for the CDR3: TGTGCCAGCAGCTTGGAGTCAGATACGCTGTATTTTGGCTACACCTTC.

This clonotype was observed once. This chain links TRBV24-1 with TRBJ2-1, with D perhaps given as TRBD1 or TRBD2 (6 bases each). Trimming stripped 4 bases from V and 6 bases from J, with 21 bases between. The CDR3 extends over 17 amino acids. Per the germline V gene, CDR1 is KGHDR and CDR2 is SFDVKD. CDR3 loop: CATSDKKTGTSSNEQFF. The DNA of the CDR3 is TGTGCCACCAGTGACAAGAAAACAGGGACTTCTTCCAATGAGCAGTTCTTC.

This clonotype came up once. Lacking the conserved final phenylalanine or tryptophan, this CDR3 likely reflects a read error. The DNA is left out, because the CDR3 cannot be placed on it with certainty; the CDR3 is given as TCRdb lists it. The gene calls are TRBV2 and TRBJ1-2; TRBD1 is taken as the D call from the table, unchecked against the DNA. Both ends counted, the CDR3 spans 15 residues. CDR1 is SNHLY and CDR2 is FYNNEI in the germline V gene. CDR3 sequence reads: CASSVRGIDEQCFGL.

The chain joins TRBV7-9 to TRBJ1-4; tentatively, D is TRBD1 (6 bases). Germline CDR1 is SEHNR and CDR2 is FQNEAQ (reference sequence). CDR3 length: 16 residues. V was shortened by 5 bases and J by 14 bases, with 27 bases between the two germline ends. The CDR3 region is CASSLTGGPTNEQLFF. Written as DNA, the CDR3 is TGTGCCAGCAGCCTCACCGGGGGGCCAACTAATGAGCAGCTGTTTTTT.

Note on this clonotype: Relative to the germline gene, one junction end is altered; a read error may explain this. V gene TRBV7-7 combines with J gene TRBJ1-1; D is undetermined. The germline V gene encodes CDR1 SSHAT and CDR2 FNYEAQ (reference sequence). The CDR3 runs to 15 residues. CDR3 DNA: TGCGCCAGCAGCTTAGATCTGACCGGGAACTCTGGCGATTTCTTT. Translating it yields CASSLDLTGNSGDFF.

With respect to this clonotype: One end of the junction does not line up with germline, which may come from a read error. V gene TRBV10-1 combines with J gene TRBJ2-3; possibly TRBD2 for D (6 bases). Germline CDR1 WNHNN, CDR2 SYGVQD (reference sequence). CDR3 length equals 17 residues. The DNA for the CDR3 is TGTGCCAGCAGCTTGTCCCCACCTAGCGAGAGCACAGATACGCAGTATTTT. It is translated as CASSLSPPSESTDTQYF.

About this clonotype: Since no conserved phenylalanine or tryptophan closes the CDR3, a read error is the likely cause. The DNA is omitted, as the CDR3 cannot be located on it reliably, and the CDR3 follows TCRdb's listing. The gene calls are TRBV7-8 and TRBJ2-2; the table's D call TRBD2 went unverified against the DNA. The CDR3 contains 12 residues when both ends are counted. The germline V gene has CDR1 SGHVS and CDR2 FQNEAQ. CDR3 sequence: CASSLAGGAVSL.

This clonotype was counted a few times. Lacking the conserved final phenylalanine or tryptophan, this CDR3 likely reflects a read error. It is unclear where the CDR3 begins or ends on the DNA, so no DNA is shown, and the CDR3 is as TCRdb lists it. J is TRBJ2-1 and V is TRBV2; no check of the table's D call, TRBD1, against the DNA was made. Germline assignment: CDR1 SNHLY and CDR2 FYNNEI. Termini included, the CDR3 measures 16 amino acids. CDR3 protein: CASGDGGTNTQYFDPG.

The chain combines TRBV7-3 with TRBJ2-3, with D perhaps TRBD1 or TRBD2 (6 bases each). V was shortened by 3 bases and J by 13 bases, with 17 bases between the two germline ends. Germline values: CDR1 SGHTA, CDR2 FQGTGA. The CDR3 loop spans 13 amino acids. The CDR3 here is CASSFGGRDTEYF. The CDR3 DNA reads as TGTGCCAGCAGCTTCGGGGGCCGTGACACTGAGTATTTT. Combining the CDR3 with reference TRBV7-3 and TRBJ2-3 gives the whole variable domain GAGVSQTPSNKVTEKGKYVELRCDPISGHTALYWYRQSLGQGPEFLIYFQGTGAADDSGLPNDRFFAVRPEGSVSTLKIQRTERGDSAVYLCASSFGGRDTEYFGPGTRLTVL.

This clonotype was picked up many times. The chain combines TRBV5-5 with TRBJ2-7; a possible D gene is TRBD1 (6 bases). Germline CDR1 reads SGHKS; CDR2 reads YYEKEE (reference sequence). V was cut by 2 bases and J by 0 bases, with 9 bases left in between. The CDR3 has 14 amino acids. CDR3 sequence (DNA): TGTGCCAGCAGCTTACAGGGATTCTCCTACGAGCAGTACTTC. Encoded protein: CASSLQGFSYEQYF.

The V call is TRBV7-9, the J call TRBJ2-7, with D perhaps matching TRBD1 (7 bases). There are 18 residues in the CDR3. Germline CDR1 SEHNR, CDR2 FQNEAQ (reference sequence). V lost 3 bases, J lost 1 base, and 22 bases lay in between. CDR3 protein: CASSFHTGGTAVSYEQYV. The CDR3, as DNA: TGTGCCAGCAGCTTTCATACAGGCGGGACAGCCGTTTCCTACGAGCAGTACGTC.

The J gene is TRBJ2-7, the V gene TRBV9; D uncertain. Germline-derived CDR1 and CDR2 are SGDLS and YYNGEE. The V end lost 4 bases, the J end lost 2 bases, and 25 bases lay between the germline ends. CDR3 length: 18 residues. The CDR3 DNA is TGTGCCAGCAGCATTGGGCCAGATACGCAAGCTTTTGCCTACGAGCAGTACGTC. Its protein product is CASSIGPDTQAFAYEQYV.

V usage is TRBV2 and J usage is TRBJ1-2; possible D gene TRBD1, 6 bases. With 6 bases removed from V and 8 bases from J, the gap between germline ends came to 22 bases. This CDR3 contains 15 residues. Germline V lookup: CDR1 SNHLY, CDR2 FYNNEI. Written as DNA, the CDR3 is TGTGCCAGCAGCACTCCCCCTACAGGGAGAGGCGGCTACACCTTC. Its protein product is CASSTPPTGRGGYTF. Based on the CDR3 plus reference TRBV2 and TRBJ1-2, the full variable domain is EPEVTQTPSHQVTQMGQEVILRCVPISNHLYFYWYRQILGQKVEFLVSFYNNEISEKSEIFDDQFSVERPDGSNFTLKIRSTKLEDSAMYFCASSTPPTGRGGYTFGSGTRLTVV.

Of note for this clonotype: The germline gene is not matched at one end of the junction; a read error may be the cause. This chain uses TRBV2 with TRBJ2-1; TRBD2 matches 7 bases. Germline loops: CDR1 SNHLY, CDR2 FYNNEI. CDR3 length: 12 amino acids. As DNA, the CDR3 is TGTGCCAGCAGCGTGGGAGGGGATGAGAACTCTTTC. Its protein is CASSVGGDENSF.

This clonotype has ten or more counts. This sequence joins TRBV11-3 and TRBJ2-7; 7 bases agree with TRBD1. There are 18 residues in the CDR3. CDR1 and CDR2 from the germline V gene are SGHNT and YENEEA. V lost 0 bases and J lost 1; bases outside the gene matches: 12. CDR3 protein: CASSLDLTGTALSYEQYV. For the CDR3, the DNA is TGTGCCAGCAGCTTAGATCTGACAGGGACAGCCCTTTCCTACGAGCAGTACGTC.

The chain recombines TRBV7-8 with TRBJ2-3; D unclear. Germline CDR1 reads SGHVS; CDR2 reads FQNEAQ. Trimming removed 4 bases from V and 6 bases from J, with 11 bases in between. The CDR3 consists of 13 residues. The CDR3 spells CASSYDRDDTQYF. CDR3 coding DNA: TGTGCCAGCAGCTACGATCGAGACGATACGCAGTATTTT.

CDR3 amino acids: CASSGGGGNTEAFF. CDR3 bases: TGCGCCAGCAGTGGTGGAGGGGGCAACACTGAAGCTTTCTTT. This chain uses TRBV10-1 with TRBJ1-1; 7 bases map to TRBD1. Germline lookup yields CDR1 WNHNN and CDR2 SYGVQD (reference sequence). V lost 4 bases, J lost 2 bases, and 4 bases stayed unmatched. CDR3 length: 14 amino acids.

This clonotype was detected a few times. V and J are TRBV20-1 and TRBJ1-2; a weak D match, TRBD1 (6 bases). Germline lookup yields CDR1 DFQATT and CDR2 SNEGSKA (reference sequence). The CDR3 consists of 11 residues. The germline V and J ends were trimmed by 3 bases and 4 bases, with 6 bases remaining between them. CDR3 region: CSARDSYGYTF. CDR3 nucleotides: TGCAGTGCTAGGGACAGCTATGGCTACACCTTC.

The chain recombines TRBV7-8 with TRBJ2-3; a possible D gene is TRBD2 (5 bases). CDR3 length: 13 amino acids. V was pared by 8 bases and J by 14 bases, with 23 bases between. Germline values: CDR1 SGHVS, CDR2 FQNEAQ. CDR3: CASGYAGADKPYF. DNA for the CDR3: TGTGCCAGCGGCTACGCGGGCGCTGATAAGCCGTATTTT.

As concerns this clonotype: A read error may account for a junction end that differs from germline. The rearrangement joins TRBV7-6 to TRBJ1-6; D call uncertain. Per germline, CDR1 SGHVS and CDR2 FNYEAQ. The CDR3 runs 14 residues. The CDR3 spells CASSLNFEGSLYEF. DNA for the CDR3: TGTGCCAGCAGCTTAAATTTCGAGGGCAGTCTTTACGAGTTT.

Concerning this clonotype itself: The junction differs from germline at one of its ends, possibly a read error. V usage is TRBV7-9 and J usage is TRBJ2-3; possible D gene TRBD2, 5 bases. CDR1 is SEHNR and CDR2 is FQNEAQ in the germline V gene (reference sequence). This CDR3 is 14 amino acids long. CDR3 nucleotides: TGTGCCAGCAGCTTACAAGGAGGTCCCCGTACGAAGTATTTT. Encoded protein: CASSLQGGPRTKYF.

The V call is TRBV7-4, the J call TRBJ1-6, with a possible D match to TRBD1 (5 bases). The V end lost 6 bases, the J end lost 12 bases, and 18 bases lay between the germline ends. The CDR3 extends over 14 amino acids. Germline-derived CDR1 and CDR2 are SGHVT and SQSDAQ. CDR3 sequence (DNA): TGTGCCAGCAGTTCGGACGGGGCACTGGGACCCCTCCACTTT. Protein sequence: CASSSDGALGPLHF.

This chain connects TRBV5-1 to TRBJ1-3; D is uncertain. V dropped 1 base and J dropped 3 bases, with 14 bases sitting between them. CDR3 size: 16 residues. Germline values: CDR1 SGHRS, CDR2 YFSETQ. In nucleotides, the CDR3 is TGCGCCAGCAGCTTGAACTCCCCCGAGGGTGGAAACACCATATATTTT. Its translation: CASSLNSPEGGNTIYF.